This TCR beta chain is from a study of T cell responses to AZD1222 COVID-19 vaccine. Study-wide results and limits: Receipt of two AZD1222 doses was followed by a rise in Spike-specific TCR breadth and depth. Donors skewed white British and female; clonal diversity was possibly underestimated. Nearly half of unique spike-specific TCRs reportedly avoided B.1.351 and B.1.1.7 mutated regions. There were repertoire samples only from the period after the peak T cell response.

Concerning this clone itself: The antigen is not known.

This table comes from immunoSEQ multiplex PCR, and its TCRdb copy is limited to in-frame clones, with some not included. This table holds 75,000 to 100,000 clones, roughly 89% found once. This sequence originates from an adult in good health. The sequencing here drew on peripheral blood, taken on day 0 of AZD1222 vaccination.

CDR3 nucleotides: TGTGCCAGCGGAACGGGACAGGCGAACACTGAAGCTTTCTTT. Translated, it gives CASGTGQANTEAFF. The chain carries TRBV7-2 and TRBJ1-1, with 8 positions matching TRBD1. The CDR3 loop spans 14 amino acids. Germline V gene sequence: CDR1 SGHTA, CDR2 FQGNSA. V trimming: 8 bases; J trimming: 1 base; junction bases outside the gene matches: 6. Variable domain in full (rest from reference TRBV7-2 and TRBJ1-1): GAGVSQSPSNKVTEKGKDVELRCDPISGHTALYWYRQSLGQGLEFLIYFQGNSAPDKSGLPSDRFSAERTGGSVSTLTIQRTQQEDSAVYLCASGTGQANTEAFFGQGTRLTVV.